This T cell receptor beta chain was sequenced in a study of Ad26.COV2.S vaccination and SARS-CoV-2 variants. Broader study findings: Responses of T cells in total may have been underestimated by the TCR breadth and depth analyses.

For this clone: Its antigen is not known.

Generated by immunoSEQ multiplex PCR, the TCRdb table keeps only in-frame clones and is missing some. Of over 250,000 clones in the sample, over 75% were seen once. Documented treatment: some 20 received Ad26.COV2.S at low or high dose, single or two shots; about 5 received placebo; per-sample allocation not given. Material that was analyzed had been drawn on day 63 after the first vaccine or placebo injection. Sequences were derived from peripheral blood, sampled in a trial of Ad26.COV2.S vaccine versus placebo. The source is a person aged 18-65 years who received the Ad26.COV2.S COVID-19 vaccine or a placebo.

In DNA form, the CDR3 reads TGCGCCAGCAGCTTGGGAGGGATGGAAGTTTTCTACGAGCAGTACTTC. It encodes CASSLGGMEVFYEQYF. This chain uses TRBV5-1 with TRBJ2-7; TRBD2 might be the D (5 bases). The CDR3 totals 16 residues. Germline lookup yields CDR1 SGHRS and CDR2 YFSETQ. Trimming pared 0 bases from V and 3 bases from J, leaving 16 bases between.